These 13 T cell receptor beta chains came from one sample sequenced in a study of blood T cell repertoires in COVID-19. Clones were sequenced by immunoSEQ multiplex PCR, and TCRdb holds only the in-frame ones, with some missing. Of approximately 150,000 clones in the sample, about 80% were seen once. What was sequenced was peripheral blood. Every receptor here comes from an elderly woman with acute or convalescent COVID-19.

This clone was detected only a few times. This rearrangement joins TRBV27 to TRBJ1-2, with 7 bases fitting TRBD1. CDR1 is MNHEY, CDR2 SMNVEV, per germline (reference sequence). The CDR3 consists of 14 residues. With V trimmed by 3 bases and J by 0 bases, 1 base remained unmatched. The CDR3 DNA is TGTGCCAGCAGTTTGGGACAGCCTAACTATGGCTACACCTTC. Protein sequence: CASSLGQPNYGYTF.

This clone came up a few times. DNA for the CDR3: TGTGCCACCAGCAGAGAGAGAGGGGAGGCGTCACCCCTCCACTTT. Amino acids: CATSRERGEASPLHF. V gene TRBV15 combines with J gene TRBJ1-6; perhaps TRBD1 as D (5 bases). Trimming cost V 0 bases and J 10 bases, with 13 bases left between them. CDR1 and CDR2 (germline): LNHNV, YYDKDF (reference sequence). The CDR3 length is 15 residues. The full variable domain, its missing parts supplied by reference TRBV15 and TRBJ1-6, is DAMVIQNPRYQVTQFGKPVTLSCSQTLNHNVMYWYQQKSSQAPKLLFHYYDKDFNNEADTPDNFQSRRPNTSFCFLDIRSPGLGDTAMYLCATSRERGEASPLHFGNGTRLTVT.

A single count supports this clone. V gene TRBV30 combines with J gene TRBJ1-1; perhaps TRBD1 as D (6 bases). The germline V gene encodes CDR1 GTSNPN and CDR2 SVGIG (reference sequence). With 1 base removed from V and 3 bases from J, the gap between germline ends came to 12 bases. The CDR3 runs to 14 residues. This CDR3 is CAWSGGGADTEAFF. CDR3 in DNA: TGTGCCTGGAGTGGGGGGGGCGCCGACACTGAAGCTTTCTTT. The whole variable domain, filled in from reference TRBV30 and TRBJ1-1, reads SQTIHQWPATLVQPVGSPLSLECTVEGTSNPNLYWYRQAAGRGLQLLFYSVGIGQISSEVPQNLSASRPQDRQFILSSKKLLLSDSGFYLCAWSGGGADTEAFFGQGTRLTVV.

In DNA form, the CDR3 reads TGTGCCAGCAGTCCTAGCGGGATCGAATTGTACGAGCAGTACTTC. Translation: CASSPSGIELYEQYF. V gene TRBV5-4 combines with J gene TRBJ2-7; TRBD2 aligns across 9 bases. Trimming removed 5 bases from V and 4 bases from J; junction bases left unmatched: 10. The CDR3 extends over 15 amino acids. Germline V lookup: CDR1 SGHNT, CDR2 YYREEE (reference sequence).

This clone was seen once. CDR3 sequence (DNA): TGTGCCAGTCTCCATCCTAGCGGGGAACACTACGAGCAGTACTTC. Encoded protein: CASLHPSGEHYEQYF. The J gene is TRBJ2-7, the V gene TRBV2; 9 bases agree with TRBD2. CDR3 size: 15 residues. Germline-derived CDR1 and CDR2 are SNHLY and FYNNEI. V was pared by 9 bases and J by 3 bases, with 12 bases of the junction left unmatched.

The V gene is TRBV7-9, the J gene TRBJ2-2; 10 bases match TRBD1. V shed 5 bases, J shed 7 bases, and the junction held 4 bases outside the gene matches. This CDR3 spans 14 amino acids. Germline-derived CDR1 and CDR2 are SEHNR and FQNEAQ (reference sequence). CDR3 sequence: CASSATGGHGELFF. CDR3 nucleotides: TGTGCCAGCAGCGCGACAGGGGGCCACGGGGAGCTGTTTTTT.

This chain joins TRBV11-3 and TRBJ2-1; D uncertain. The CDR3 length is 14 residues. Germline V gives CDR1 SGHNT, CDR2 YENEEA. Trimming shortened V by 5 bases and J by 10 bases, and 18 bases separated the two germline ends. The chain's CDR3 is CASSPTHSLEEQFF. In nucleotides, the CDR3 is TGTGCCAGCAGCCCAACGCATTCTCTAGAGGAGCAGTTCTTC.

This clone occurred once. The chain carries TRBV6-5 and TRBJ2-1, with D unclear. This CDR3 contains 12 residues. The V gene's germline CDR1 is MNHEY and CDR2 SVGAGI. Trimming stripped 0 bases from V and 8 bases from J, with 5 bases between. The CDR3 here is CASSYSVYEQFF. DNA of the CDR3: TGTGCCAGCAGTTACTCTGTATATGAGCAGTTCTTC.

The rearrangement links TRBV7-2 to TRBJ1-6, with D possibly TRBD1 on 5 matching bases. Trimming left V 6 bases short and J 5 bases short, with 14 bases between. The CDR3 length is 15 residues. Germline lookup yields CDR1 SGHTA and CDR2 FQGNSA. The CDR3 spells CASRSRQTDNSPLHF. DNA for the CDR3: TGTGCCAGCAGGTCCCGACAGACAGATAATTCACCCCTCCACTTT. Complete variable domain (other parts from reference TRBV7-2 and TRBJ1-6): GAGVSQSPSNKVTEKGKDVELRCDPISGHTALYWYRQSLGQGLEFLIYFQGNSAPDKSGLPSDRFSAERTGGSVSTLTIQRTQQEDSAVYLCASRSRQTDNSPLHFGNGTRLTVT.

As DNA, the CDR3 is TGTGCCAGCTCACCCTACAGGGGACAGGGGGCCTACAATGAGCAGTTCTTC. Amino acids: CASSPYRGQGAYNEQFF. This chain joins TRBV18 and TRBJ2-1, with 11 nucleotides matching TRBD1. Germline V CDR1 and CDR2: KGHSH, LQKENI. The CDR3 loop spans 17 amino acids. With V trimmed by 3 bases and J by 2 bases, 6 bases remained unmatched.

The V and J genes are TRBV5-6 and TRBJ2-7; 8 bases line up with TRBD2. Trimming removed 7 bases from V and 0 bases from J; junction bases left unmatched: 6. Per the germline V gene, CDR1 is SGHDT and CDR2 is YYEEEE. The CDR3 length is 14 residues. The CDR3 here is CASSAGGDSYEQYF. The CDR3 DNA reads TGTGCCAGCTCGGCGGGGGGAGACTCCTACGAGCAGTACTTC.

This sequence joins TRBV6-6 and TRBJ1-1, with D perhaps TRBD1 (6 bases). Germline CDR1 is MNHNY and CDR2 is SVGAGI (reference sequence). Trimming pared 6 bases from V and 6 bases from J, leaving 14 bases between. The CDR3 is 13 residues long. The CDR3 sequence: CASRRDIGSEAFF. Here the CDR3 DNA reads TGTGCCAGCAGAAGGGACATTGGCTCTGAAGCTTTCTTT.

The rearrangement links TRBV18 to TRBJ2-2; tentative D call: TRBD2 (5 bases). This CDR3 region has 10 residues. Germline CDR1 and CDR2: KGHSH and LQKENI. V was pared by 10 bases and J by 6 bases, with 6 bases between. For the CDR3, the DNA is TGTGCCACCGGGGCCGGGGAGCTGTTTTTT. This translates into CATGAGELFF.